One and the same sample provided the 17 T cell receptor beta chains below, sequenced in a study of CD8 T cells in Susac syndrome. Random hexamers were used to reverse transcribe the RNA input (about 0.5 to 1 ug). TCRdb redid the calling of the immunoSEQ multiplex PCR reads with MiXCR, one entry per CDR3 protein. Among 140,000 to 150,000 distinct CDR3 sequences listed, approximately 95% were seen once. The material sequenced was CD4+ T cells from PBMCs. The source is a human donor with multiple sclerosis.

The CDR3 sequence is CATAKYKSASWSNEQFF. The CDR3 nucleotides read TGTGCCACCGCCAAATACAAAAGCGCCTCGTGGTCCAATGAGCAGTTCTTC. This rearrangement joins TRBV24-1 to TRBJ2-1; D is uncertain. Trimming shortened V by 9 bases and J by 6 bases, and 26 bases separated the two germline ends. CDR1 is KGHDR, CDR2 SFDVKD, per germline. The CDR3 has 17 residues.

This chain joins TRBV15 and TRBJ1-3, with no clear D. The CDR3 has 15 residues. From germline, CDR1 is LNHNV and CDR2 YYDKDF (reference sequence). The V end was cut by 0 bases, the J end by 0 bases, with 6 bases between. The CDR3, as DNA: TGTGCCACCAGCAGAGACCTGAGCTCTGGAAACACCATATATTTT. Translated, it gives CATSRDLSSGNTIYF.

The gene calls are TRBV29-1 and TRBJ1-2, with D perhaps TRBD1 (6 bases). The CDR3 runs to 13 residues. Germline CDR1 and CDR2: SQVTM and ANQGSEA. V dropped 7 bases and J dropped 8 bases, with 20 bases sitting between them. The CDR3 nucleotides read TGCAGCGCCCCATTGTTCCAGGGGCACGGCTACACCTTC. Amino acids: CSAPLFQGHGYTF.

As DNA, the CDR3 is TGCAGCGTTGAAGGATCCGGGGGCAGCTCCTACGAGCAGTACTTC. Translating gives CSVEGSGGSSYEQYF. The chain combines TRBV29-1 with TRBJ2-7, with D perhaps matching TRBD1 or TRBD2 (6 bases each). The CDR3 loop spans 15 amino acids. From germline, CDR1 is SQVTM and CDR2 ANQGSEA. With 1 base removed from V and 0 bases from J, the gap between germline ends came to 13 bases.

The rearrangement joins TRBV5-1 to TRBJ1-2, with D perhaps matching TRBD1 (6 bases). Trimming took off 4 bases at V and 4 bases at J, with 14 bases between the two ends. Germline loops: CDR1 SGHRS, CDR2 YFSETQ. This CDR3 spans 14 amino acids. This CDR3 is CASSPVGGSYGYTF. In DNA form, the CDR3 reads TGCGCCAGCAGCCCGGTGGGGGGCTCCTATGGCTACACCTTC.

This chain links TRBV5-1 with TRBJ2-7; 7 bases align to TRBD1. The CDR3 totals 16 residues. The J segment lost 4 bases and the V segment lost 1 base, leaving 11 bases of the junction unmatched. Per germline, CDR1 SGHRS and CDR2 YFSETQ. The CDR3 bases are TGCGCCAGCAGCTTGACGTCTGTGGGACAGACTTACGAGCAGTACTTC. Residues: CASSLTSVGQTYEQYF.

This clonotype appeared a single time. The rearrangement joins TRBV3-1 to TRBJ1-1; 7 bases agree with TRBD1. The CDR3 has 15 residues. The trim removed 1 base at V and 2 bases at J, leaving 4 bases unmatched. Germline assignment: CDR1 LGHDT and CDR2 YNNKEL (reference sequence). CDR3 amino acids: CASSQGRGGNTEAFF. CDR3 sequence (DNA): TGTGCCAGCAGCCAAGGGAGAGGGGGCAACACTGAAGCTTTCTTT.

The chain carries TRBV4-3 and TRBJ2-1; TRBD2 aligns across 11 bases. Germline V gene data show CDR1 as LGHNA and CDR2 as YSLEER. The CDR3 totals 16 residues. V gave up 1 base and J gave up 5 bases; unmatched junction bases: 4. This CDR3 is CASSQGGLAAHNEQFF. In DNA form, the CDR3 reads TGCGCCAGCAGCCAAGGGGGACTAGCGGCCCACAATGAGCAGTTCTTC.

This chain connects TRBV4-1 to TRBJ2-1, with D tentatively TRBD1 (5 bases). CDR1 and CDR2 (germline): MGHRA, YSYEKL. Trimming cost V 0 bases and J 9 bases, with 15 bases left between them. The CDR3 extends over 15 amino acids. CDR3 loop: CASSQDLPGKSEQFF. For the CDR3, the DNA is TGCGCCAGCAGCCAAGATCTCCCAGGGAAGAGTGAGCAGTTCTTC.

The rearrangement links TRBV3-1 to TRBJ2-7; D is perhaps TRBD1 (5 bases). In germline, CDR1 is LGHDT, CDR2 YNNKEL (reference sequence). This CDR3 region has 13 residues. Trimming cost V 4 bases and J 3 bases, with 10 bases left between them. The CDR3 region is CASSRAQVYEQYF. CDR3 sequence (DNA): TGTGCCAGCAGCCGAGCACAGGTCTACGAGCAGTACTTC.

This chain connects TRBV9 to TRBJ1-6; D gene ambiguous. This CDR3 contains 15 residues. In germline, CDR1 is SGDLS, CDR2 YYNGEE. Trimming shortened V by 4 bases and J by 5 bases, and 13 bases separated the two germline ends. CDR3 bases: TGTGCCAGCAGCCCAAGACCGGGGAATAATTCACCCCTCCACTTT. It codes for CASSPRPGNNSPLHF. The entire variable domain, with the rest obtained from reference TRBV9 and TRBJ1-6, is as follows: DSGVTQTPKHLITATGQRVTLRCSPRSGDLSVYWYQQSLDQGLQFLIQYYNGEERAKGNILERFSAQQFPDLHSELNLSSLELGDSALYFCASSPRPGNNSPLHFGNGTRLTVT.

The chain carries TRBV5-1 and TRBJ2-2; TRBD2 aligns across 11 bases. With V trimmed by 3 bases and J by 2 bases, 3 bases remained unmatched. CDR3 length equals 16 residues. Germline V gives CDR1 SGHRS, CDR2 YFSETQ. The CDR3 sequence is CASSSTSGVNTGELFF. CDR3 bases: TGCGCCAGCAGCTCGACTAGCGGGGTTAACACCGGGGAGCTGTTTTTT.

The V gene is TRBV6-2 or TRBV6-3, the J gene TRBJ2-1; 9 bases map to TRBD1. V lost 7 bases, J lost 14 bases, and 15 bases stayed unmatched. The CDR3 is made up of 14 amino acids. Germline CDR1 and CDR2: MNHEY and SVGEGT. CDR3 sequence: CASTQLRGTGKEFF. The CDR3 bases are TGTGCCAGCACTCAACTAAGGGGGACAGGGAAGGAGTTCTTC.

The gene calls are TRBV20-1 and TRBJ2-7, with TRBD1 matching over 7 bases. CDR1 and CDR2 from the germline V gene are DFQATT and SNEGSKA (reference sequence). V was clipped by 0 bases and J by 9 bases; unmatched bases: 11. This CDR3 contains 14 residues. The CDR3 spells CSARDGKQGFRQYF. The CDR3 coding sequence is TGCAGTGCTAGAGATGGGAAACAGGGGTTTCGGCAGTACTTC.

The rearrangement joins TRBV3-1 to TRBJ2-3, with TRBD2 matching 12 bases. This CDR3 has 17 amino acids. The ends lost 4 bases at V and 0 bases at J; junction bases unmatched: 5. Germline V lookup: CDR1 LGHDT, CDR2 YNNKEL (reference sequence). CDR3 DNA sequence: TGTGCCAGCAGCCGACTAGCGGGGGAGATGAGCACAGATACGCAGTATTTT. Its protein product is CASSRLAGEMSTDTQYF.

The chain employs TRBV27 and TRBJ1-6; perhaps TRBD1 as D (6 bases). The V gene's germline CDR1 is MNHEY and CDR2 SMNVEV (reference sequence). This CDR3 comprises 17 residues. Trimming pared 5 bases from V and 0 bases from J, leaving 14 bases between. In nucleotides, the CDR3 is TGTGCCAGCAGTAAGAAGACAGGCAGCTCCTATAATTCACCCCTCCACTTT. Its translation is CASSKKTGSSYNSPLHF.

The rearrangement links TRBV4-1 to TRBJ1-6, with D uncertain. CDR3 size: 16 residues. CDR1 MGHRA and CDR2 YSYEKL come from the germline V gene. The V and J ends lost 1 base and 10 bases respectively, with 17 bases between them. The CDR3 nucleotides are TGCGCCAGCAGCCAAGTATTTGGGGTGGTGAGCTCACCCCTCCACTTT. It encodes CASSQVFGVVSSPLHF.